A selection of T cell receptor beta chains follows, all from one sample in a study of blood T cell repertoires in COVID-19. Generated by immunoSEQ multiplex PCR, the TCRdb table keeps only in-frame clones and is missing some. The sample shows 200,000 to 250,000 clones, roughly 85% of them seen only once. Sequencing used peripheral blood. Receptor source: a man aged 25-45 years who had recovered from COVID-19. Both conserved end residues are trimmed from each CDR3. A D gene is named only where the DNA matches it firmly.

>TRBJ2-5|TRBV10-3|TRBD1
AISESTGFETQY
>TRBJ1-5|TRBV5-8|TRBD1
ASSATPGTGYNQPQH
>TRBJ2-5|TRBV11-2|-
ASSPWLETQY
>TRBJ1-1|TRBV19|TRBD1
ATLDRDRGGTEAF
>TRBJ1-4|TRBV5-5|-
ASSAPGDEKLF
>TRBJ1-6|TRBV2|-
ASIMLSGVNSPLH
>TRBJ2-2|TRBV6-5|-
ASSGSTRNTGELF
>TRBJ2-7|TRBV6-2/TRBV6-3|-
ASSPPDRSYEQY
>TRBJ2-1|TRBV30|TRBD2
AWVGTSGYNEQF
>TRBJ1-4|TRBV30|-
AWSGTPGAGEKLF
>TRBJ2-7|TRBV7-6|TRBD2
ASSLVGGGPGYEQY
>TRBJ1-2|TRBV4-1|TRBD1
ASSQEGARGQYGYT
>TRBJ1-6|TRBV6-5|-
ASSYSNRVYNSPLH
>TRBJ2-2|TRBV7-5|-
ARTGGAHTGELF
>TRBJ2-3|TRBV5-5|TRBD2
ASSLSSGGDTQY
>TRBJ2-2|TRBV11-2|-
ASSLGGGANTGELF
>TRBJ1-2|TRBV18|TRBD1
ASSLNPPGQGATGDGYT
>TRBJ2-7|TRBV6-6|-
ASSRAGLQY
>TRBJ1-6|TRBV10-3|TRBD1
AIRTGDAVAPLH
>TRBJ1-3|TRBV5-4|-
ASSPPNGGNTIY
>TRBJ2-2|TRBV10-3|TRBD1
AISKQGANTGELF
>TRBJ1-2|TRBV19|-
ASSMWQGTDGYT
>TRBJ1-3|TRBV5-4|TRBD1
ASGRQGITGNTIY
>TRBJ1-2|TRBV28|TRBD1
ASSLTGVGDGYT
>TRBJ2-7|TRBV19|TRBD2
ASSIIRLAGLDEQY
>TRBJ1-2|TRBV18|-
ASSPSGESGGYT
>TRBJ2-7|TRBV4-2|-
ASRDSRSYEQY
>TRBJ1-2|TRBV6-5|-
ASSYDSSFGYT
>TRBJ1-1|TRBV19|-
ASPTEAF
>TRBJ2-7|TRBV11-2|-
ASSPTRNRFGVRSYEQY
>TRBJ2-7|TRBV4-2|-
ASSQDWSNLY
>TRBJ1-1|TRBV9|-
ASSVVGVTEAF
>TRBJ2-5|TRBV4-3|TRBD2
ASSQDGAGSQETQY
>TRBJ1-1|TRBV27|-
ASSLSAGADTEAF
>TRBJ2-5|TRBV3-1/TRBV3-2|-
ASTNGEETQY
>TRBJ1-4|TRBV19|-
ASSIGLRTGNEKLF
>TRBJ2-7|TRBV2|-
ASSYFLTGSYEQY
>TRBJ1-1|TRBV7-9|TRBD1
ASSLPPGTAMNTEAF
>TRBJ2-2|TRBV7-8|-
ASSPTGELF
>TRBJ1-1|TRBV3-1/TRBV3-2|-
ASSQQWTMNTEAF
>TRBJ2-7|TRBV11-2|-
ASSIRSYEQY
>TRBJ1-5|TRBV7-8|-
ASSLSGYNQPQH
>TRBJ2-5|TRBV20-1|TRBD2
SASPRSGGALETQY
>TRBJ2-1|TRBV7-9|TRBD1
ASSSHRGRTSYNEQF
>TRBJ2-7|TRBV2|-
ASSWGGALSYEQY
>TRBJ2-5|TRBV5-1|TRBD2
ASSVTSGQETQY
>TRBJ2-1|TRBV7-2|TRBD2
ASSLLAGPYNEQF
>TRBJ1-2|TRBV19|-
ASSIAGDGYT
>TRBJ2-1|TRBV28|TRBD2
ASRVPGGNEQF
>TRBJ2-7|TRBV7-2|TRBD1
ASSAWDRPYEQY
>TRBJ1-6|TRBV7-9|-
ASSFLLSEGSPLH
>TRBJ1-4|TRBV7-2|-
ASSQTADTEKLF
>TRBJ2-1|TRBV5-1|TRBD2
ASSLPGLAGASNEQF
>TRBJ2-1|TRBV19|TRBD2
ASSIILAGSNEQF
>TRBJ1-2|TRBV12-3/TRBV12-4|-
ASRSTVNYGYT
>TRBJ1-2|TRBV19|TRBD1
ASSHYPPGTGSSGYGYT
>TRBJ2-7|TRBV9|-
ASSVERLRGEQY
>TRBJ2-7|TRBV5-1|TRBD2
ASSAGTSLPYEQY
>TRBJ2-1|TRBV19|TRBD2
ASSIIPAGGNNEQF